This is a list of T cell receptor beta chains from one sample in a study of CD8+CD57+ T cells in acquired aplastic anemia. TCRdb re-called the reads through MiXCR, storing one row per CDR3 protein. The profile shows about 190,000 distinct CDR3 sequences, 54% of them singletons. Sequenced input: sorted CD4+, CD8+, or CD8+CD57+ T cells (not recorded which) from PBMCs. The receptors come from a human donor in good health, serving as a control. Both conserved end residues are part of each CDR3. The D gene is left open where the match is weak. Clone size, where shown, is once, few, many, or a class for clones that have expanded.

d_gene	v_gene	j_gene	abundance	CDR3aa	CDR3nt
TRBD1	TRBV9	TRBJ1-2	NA	CASSKDRQLYGYTF	TGTGCCAGCAGCAAGGACAGGCAGCTCTATGGCTACACCTTC
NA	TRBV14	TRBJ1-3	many	CASSPYSSSGNTIYF	TGTGCCAGCAGCCCCTACAGCAGCTCTGGAAACACCATATATTTT
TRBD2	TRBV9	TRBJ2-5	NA	CASSSGGPQLDQYF	TGTGCCAGCAGCTCGGGGGGGCCCCAGCTGGACCAGTACTTC
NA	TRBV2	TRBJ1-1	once	CASRTGPAEAFF	TGTGCCAGCAGAACAGGACCGGCCGAAGCTTTCTTT
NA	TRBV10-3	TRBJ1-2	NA	CAISDRGANYGYTF	TGTGCCATCAGTGATCGGGGGGCCAACTATGGCTACACCTTC
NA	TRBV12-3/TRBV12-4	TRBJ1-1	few	CASSPTVNTEAFF	TGTGCCAGCAGTCCGACAGTGAACACTGAAGCTTTCTTT
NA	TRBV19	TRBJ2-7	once	CASSVTRVLSYEQYF	TGTGCCAGTAGTGTGACACGGGTCCTCTCCTACGAGCAGTACTTC
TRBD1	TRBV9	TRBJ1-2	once	CASTTGGNYGYTF	TGTGCCAGCACGACAGGGGGTAACTATGGCTACACCTTC
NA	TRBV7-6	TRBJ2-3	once	CASGRAGDTQYF	TGTGCCAGCGGGCGGGCGGGGGATACGCAGTATTTT
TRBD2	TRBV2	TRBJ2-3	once	CASSDAGLAGTTDTQYF	TGTGCCAGCAGTGACGCGGGACTAGCGGGAACCACAGATACGCAGTATTTT
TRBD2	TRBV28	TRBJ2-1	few	CASSPVRTSGAYNEQFF	TGTGCCAGCAGTCCCGTTCGGACTAGCGGGGCCTACAATGAGCAGTTCTTC
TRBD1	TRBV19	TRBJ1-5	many	CASSRLGQASNQPQHF	TGTGCCAGTAGTAGATTGGGACAGGCTAGCAATCAGCCCCAGCATTTT
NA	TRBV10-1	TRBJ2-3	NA	CASSEDRDTQYF	TGCGCCAGCAGCGAAGACAGGGATACGCAGTATTTT
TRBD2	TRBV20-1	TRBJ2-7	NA	CSARARGKEQYF	TGCAGTGCTAGAGCGCGGGGGAAGGAGCAGTACTTC
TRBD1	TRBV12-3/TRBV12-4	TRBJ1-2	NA	CASSLEIDRGQANYGYTF	TGTGCCAGCAGTTTAGAGATTGACAGGGGGCAAGCTAACTATGGCTACACCTTC
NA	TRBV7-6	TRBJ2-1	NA	CASSKTRASYNEQFF	TGTGCCAGCAGCAAAACCAGGGCATCCTACAATGAGCAGTTCTTC
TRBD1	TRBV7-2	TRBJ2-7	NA	CASSLDSGQGNEQYF	TGTGCCAGCAGCTTAGATTCGGGACAGGGGAACGAGCAGTACTTC
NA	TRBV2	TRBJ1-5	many	CASSAVGFDIYSNQPQHF	TGTGCCAGCAGTGCTGTGGGTTTCGATATCTATAGCAATCAGCCCCAGCATTTT
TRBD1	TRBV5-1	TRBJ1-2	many	CASSLGARQGMDGYTF	TGCGCCAGCAGCTTGGGTGCGAGACAGGGAATGGATGGCTACACCTTC
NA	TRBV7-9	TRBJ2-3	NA	CASSLGGVGDTQYF	TGTGCCAGCAGCTTAGGGGGGGTGGGGGATACGCAGTATTTT
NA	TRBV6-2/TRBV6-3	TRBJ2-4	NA	CASSPAGGVAKDIQYF	TGTGCCAGCAGCCCTGCGGGCGGGGTAGCCAAAGACATTCAGTACTTC
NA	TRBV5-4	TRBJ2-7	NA	CASSWGNYEQYF	TGTGCCAGCAGCTGGGGCAACTACGAGCAGTACTTC